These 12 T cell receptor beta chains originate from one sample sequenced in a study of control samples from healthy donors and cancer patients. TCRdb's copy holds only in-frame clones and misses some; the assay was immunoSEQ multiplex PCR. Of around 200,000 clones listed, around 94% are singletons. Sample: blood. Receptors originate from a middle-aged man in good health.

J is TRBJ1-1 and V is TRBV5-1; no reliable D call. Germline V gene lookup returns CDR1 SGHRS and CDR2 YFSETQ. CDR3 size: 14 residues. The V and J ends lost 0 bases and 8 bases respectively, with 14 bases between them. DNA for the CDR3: TGCGCCAGCAGCTTGGTCACGGATACCTCGGAAGCTTTCTTT. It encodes CASSLVTDTSEAFF.

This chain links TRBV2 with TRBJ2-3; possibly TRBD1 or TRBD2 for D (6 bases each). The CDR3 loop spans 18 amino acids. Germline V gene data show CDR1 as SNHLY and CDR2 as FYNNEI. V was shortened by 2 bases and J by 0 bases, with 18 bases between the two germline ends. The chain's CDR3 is CASSERGRGAVSTDTQYF. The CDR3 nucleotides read TGTGCCAGCAGTGAAAGAGGAAGGGGGGCCGTGAGCACAGATACGCAGTATTTT.

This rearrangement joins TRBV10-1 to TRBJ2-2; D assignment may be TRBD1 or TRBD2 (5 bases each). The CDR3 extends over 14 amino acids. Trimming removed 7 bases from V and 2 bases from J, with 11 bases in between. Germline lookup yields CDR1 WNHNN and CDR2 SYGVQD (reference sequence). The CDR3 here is CASTRDLNTGELFF. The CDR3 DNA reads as TGCGCCAGCACCCGGGACCTTAACACCGGGGAGCTGTTTTTT.

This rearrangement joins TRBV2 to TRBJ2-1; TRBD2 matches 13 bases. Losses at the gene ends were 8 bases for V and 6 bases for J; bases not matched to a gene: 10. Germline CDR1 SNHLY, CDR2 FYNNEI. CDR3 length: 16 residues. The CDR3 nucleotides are TGTGCCAGCGGGGGGACCGGGACTAGCGGGGTCAATGAGCAGTTCTTC. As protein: CASGGTGTSGVNEQFF.

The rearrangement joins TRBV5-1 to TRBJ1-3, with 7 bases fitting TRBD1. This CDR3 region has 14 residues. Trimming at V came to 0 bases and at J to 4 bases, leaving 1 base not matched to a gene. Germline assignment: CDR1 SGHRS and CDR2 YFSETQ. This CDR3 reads CASSLVTGGNTIYF. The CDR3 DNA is TGCGCCAGCAGCTTGGTGACAGGGGGAAACACCATATATTTT.

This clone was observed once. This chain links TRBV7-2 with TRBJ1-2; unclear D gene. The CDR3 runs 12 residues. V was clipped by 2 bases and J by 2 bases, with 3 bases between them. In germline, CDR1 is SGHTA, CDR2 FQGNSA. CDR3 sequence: CASSLLNYGYTF. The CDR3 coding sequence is TGTGCCAGCAGCTTACTCAACTATGGCTACACCTTC.

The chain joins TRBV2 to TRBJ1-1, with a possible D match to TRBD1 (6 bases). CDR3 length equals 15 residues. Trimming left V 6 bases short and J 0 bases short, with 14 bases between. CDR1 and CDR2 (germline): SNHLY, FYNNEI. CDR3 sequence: CASSQQGTLNTEAFF. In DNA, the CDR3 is TGTGCCAGCAGCCAACAGGGAACACTGAACACTGAAGCTTTCTTT. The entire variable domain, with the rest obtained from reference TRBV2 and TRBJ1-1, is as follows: EPEVTQTPSHQVTQMGQEVILRCVPISNHLYFYWYRQILGQKVEFLVSFYNNEISEKSEIFDDQFSVERPDGSNFTLKIRSTKLEDSAMYFCASSQQGTLNTEAFFGQGTRLTVV.

The CDR3 DNA is TGTGCCAGCAATGGGCCAGGCGGCGTGAACACTGAAGCTTTCTTT. Its protein product is CASNGPGGVNTEAFF. The chain recombines TRBV25-1 with TRBJ1-1; D gene uncertain. Trimming pared 7 bases from V and 0 bases from J, leaving 15 bases between. This CDR3 is built from 15 residues. Germline V gives CDR1 MGHDK, CDR2 SYGVNS.

CDR3 sequence (DNA): TGTGCCAGCAGTTTACAGGGGGCGGGTAATGAAAAACTGTTTTTT. This encodes CASSLQGAGNEKLFF. The chain is built from TRBV27 and TRBJ1-4, with TRBD1 matching over 8 bases. Trimming cost V 2 bases and J 4 bases; bases outside gene matches: 3. Germline values: CDR1 MNHEY, CDR2 SMNVEV (reference sequence). This CDR3 comprises 15 residues.

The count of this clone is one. CDR3 protein: CASSDRGASTGELFF. In DNA form, the CDR3 reads TGCGCCAGCAGCGACCGGGGCGCGAGCACCGGGGAGCTGTTTTTT. V is TRBV5-1 and J is TRBJ2-2, with D possibly being TRBD1 or TRBD2 (5 bases each). Trimming stripped 4 bases from V and 4 bases from J, with 14 bases between. The CDR3 loop spans 15 amino acids. Germline CDR1 and CDR2: SGHRS and YFSETQ.

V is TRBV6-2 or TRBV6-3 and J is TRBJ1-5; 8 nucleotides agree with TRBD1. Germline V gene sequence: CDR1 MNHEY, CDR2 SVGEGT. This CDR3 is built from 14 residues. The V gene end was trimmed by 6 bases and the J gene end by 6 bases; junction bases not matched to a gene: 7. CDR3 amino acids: CASSDRGGSQPQHF. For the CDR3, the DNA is TGTGCCAGCAGCGACAGGGGAGGGAGTCAGCCCCAGCATTTT.

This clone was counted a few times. The DNA for the CDR3 is TGTGCCAGCAGCTTAGTCGGGGCCCGAGGACTGTTTTTT. As protein: CASSLVGARGLFF. The rearrangement links TRBV7-2 to TRBJ1-4; perhaps TRBD1 as D (5 bases). Germline CDR1 reads SGHTA; CDR2 reads FQGNSA. This CDR3 spans 13 amino acids. Between the trimmed V and J ends, which lost 1 base and 13 bases, there was a span of 13 bases.